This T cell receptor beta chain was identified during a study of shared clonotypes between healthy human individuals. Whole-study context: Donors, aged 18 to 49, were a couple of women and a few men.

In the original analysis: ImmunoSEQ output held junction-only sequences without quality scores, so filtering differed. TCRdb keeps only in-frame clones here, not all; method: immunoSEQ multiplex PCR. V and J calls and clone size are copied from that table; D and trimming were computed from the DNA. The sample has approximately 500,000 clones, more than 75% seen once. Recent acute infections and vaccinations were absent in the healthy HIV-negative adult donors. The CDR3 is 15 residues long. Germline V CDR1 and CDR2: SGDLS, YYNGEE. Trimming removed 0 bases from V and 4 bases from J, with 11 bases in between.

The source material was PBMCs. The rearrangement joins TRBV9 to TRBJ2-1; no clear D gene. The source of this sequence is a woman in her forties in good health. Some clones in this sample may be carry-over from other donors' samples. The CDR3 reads CASSVEAGYYNEQFF. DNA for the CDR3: TGTGCCAGCAGCGTAGAGGCAGGATATTACAATGAGCAGTTCTTC.